This entry lists 26 T cell receptor beta chains sequenced from one sample in a study of technical replicates of blood from a few donors. Method: immunoSEQ multiplex PCR; TCRdb's copy keeps in-frame clones and lacks some. The sample comprises tens of thousands of clones, roughly 97% of which are singletons, and under 0.35% rests with the top ten. The specimen was T cells isolated from PBMCs. The receptors were gathered from a human donor in good health.

This chain joins TRBV9 and TRBJ2-7; 11 bases match TRBD2. CDR1 is SGDLS, CDR2 YYNGEE, per germline. J was trimmed by 5 bases and V by 3 bases; bases with no gene match: 7. CDR3 length: 15 residues. CDR3 nucleotides: TGTGCCAGCAGCGCGCGACTAGCGGGAACAGACGAGCAGTACTTC. This encodes CASSARLAGTDEQYF. The complete variable domain, with remaining parts taken from reference TRBV9 and TRBJ2-7, reads DSGVTQTPKHLITATGQRVTLRCSPRSGDLSVYWYQQSLDQGLQFLIQYYNGEERAKGNILERFSAQQFPDLHSELNLSSLELGDSALYFCASSARLAGTDEQYFGPGTRLTVT.

The chain couples TRBV27 to TRBJ2-7; tentatively, D is TRBD1 (5 bases). V was trimmed by 2 bases and J by 3 bases, leaving 11 bases between them. The germline V gene has CDR1 MNHEY and CDR2 SMNVEV (reference sequence). The CDR3 contains 14 residues. CDR3 nucleotides: TGTGCCAGCAGTTTAATAGGGGAATACTACGAGCAGTACTTC. Protein sequence: CASSLIGEYYEQYF.

The chain uses TRBV21-1 and TRBJ2-7; the table calls TRBD1, which could not be checked here. TRBV21-1 is designated a pseudogene. The CDR3 extends over 16 amino acids. CDR3: CASSKEDRDRDHEQYF. CDR3 nucleotides: TGTGCCAGCAGCAAAGAGGATCGGGACAGGGACCACGAGCAGTACTTC.

The chain links TRBV27 to TRBJ2-7, with D possibly being TRBD2 (6 bases). The V gene's germline CDR1 is MNHEY and CDR2 SMNVEV (reference sequence). The V and J ends lost 11 bases and 2 bases respectively, with 19 bases between them. This CDR3 comprises 14 residues. The CDR3 nucleotides are TGTGCCGTCCCCTGGGGGGAGGCTCCCTACGAGCAGTACTTC. Its translation: CAVPWGEAPYEQYF.

The genes are TRBV4-1 and TRBJ2-2; 14 bases are shared with TRBD2. Per germline, CDR1 MGHRA and CDR2 YSYEKL. The CDR3 loop spans 19 amino acids. V shed 3 bases, J shed 2 bases, and the junction held 8 bases outside the gene matches. The DNA of the CDR3 is TGCGCCAGCAGCCACCCAGGGACTAGCGGGAGTATAAACACCGGGGAGCTGTTTTTT. Translating it yields CASSHPGTSGSINTGELFF.

V is TRBV4-1 and J is TRBJ2-7, with 10 bases aligning to TRBD2. Germline V gene sequence: CDR1 MGHRA, CDR2 YSYEKL. Trimming at V came to 2 bases and at J to 4 bases, leaving 5 bases not matched to a gene. This CDR3 contains 15 residues. For the CDR3, the DNA is TGCGCCAGCAGCCAAAGTAGCGGGAGGTCTTACGAGCAGTACTTC. It encodes CASSQSSGRSYEQYF.

The V gene is TRBV2, the J gene TRBJ1-3; no reliable D call. V was pared by 7 bases and J by 0 bases, with 7 bases between. CDR1 SNHLY and CDR2 FYNNEI come from the germline V gene. This CDR3 has 13 residues. The CDR3: CASKAGSGNTIYF. The CDR3, as DNA: TGTGCCAGCAAGGCGGGCTCTGGAAACACCATATATTTT.

This clone has more than one count but fewer than ten. The chain couples TRBV19 to TRBJ2-3, with TRBD2 matching over 8 bases. V trimming: 3 bases; J trimming: 2 bases; junction bases outside the gene matches: 4. The CDR3 sequence is 15 residues long. The germline gives CDR1 LNHDA, CDR2 SQIVND (reference sequence). This CDR3 reads CASSMIAGTTDTQYF. CDR3 nucleotides: TGTGCCAGTAGTATGATAGCGGGAACCACAGATACGCAGTATTTT.

The chain joins TRBV10-1 to TRBJ2-1; TRBD2 matches at 11 bases. Germline V lookup: CDR1 WNHNN, CDR2 SYGVQD (reference sequence). The junction had 5 bases not matched to a gene; V was cut back by 6 bases and J by 4 bases. The CDR3 has 15 residues. The CDR3 bases are TGCGCCAGCAGAGCCGGGACTAGCGGATACAATGAGCAGTTCTTC. Its protein is CASRAGTSGYNEQFF.

The chain employs TRBV7-8 and TRBJ1-1, with TRBD1 matching 7 bases. After removal of 3 bases from V and 1 base from J, the junction contained 8 bases not matched to a gene. This CDR3 is built from 16 residues. Germline assignment: CDR1 SGHVS and CDR2 FQNEAQ. This CDR3 is CASSLFIGQANTEAFF. The CDR3, as DNA: TGTGCCAGCAGCTTGTTCATTGGACAGGCGAACACTGAAGCTTTCTTT.

V and J are TRBV29-1 and TRBJ2-7, with a tentative D call TRBD1 (6 bases). V was trimmed by 7 bases and J by 4 bases, leaving 14 bases between them. The germline CDR1 and CDR2 sequences are SQVTM and ANQGSEA. CDR3 length: 12 residues. The CDR3 is CSETPGQYEQYF. In DNA, the CDR3 is TGCAGCGAGACACCGGGACAATACGAGCAGTACTTC.

The sample holds one count of this clone. The CDR3 spells CASSQFLPLSGPQHF. The CDR3 DNA reads TGCGCCAGCAGCCAATTTCTACCGTTATCAGGCCCCCAGCATTTT. V usage is TRBV4-1 and J usage is TRBJ1-5; D gene ambiguous. Germline CDR1 and CDR2: MGHRA and YSYEKL. This CDR3 has 15 amino acids. V lost 2 bases and J 10 bases, leaving 18 bases between the germline ends.

The table lists this clone with a count of one. The V gene is TRBV2, the J gene TRBJ1-5; D is undetermined. The germline V and J ends were trimmed by 5 bases and 6 bases, with 11 bases remaining between them. The CDR3 contains 13 residues. The germline V gene encodes CDR1 SNHLY and CDR2 FYNNEI. CDR3 sequence (DNA): TGTGCCAGCAGTACAGACATTGGTCAGCCCCAGCATTTT. Protein sequence: CASSTDIGQPQHF. The variable domain in full, with the rest retrieved from reference TRBV2 and TRBJ1-5, is EPEVTQTPSHQVTQMGQEVILRCVPISNHLYFYWYRQILGQKVEFLVSFYNNEISEKSEIFDDQFSVERPDGSNFTLKIRSTKLEDSAMYFCASSTDIGQPQHFGDGTRLSIL.

V and J are TRBV7-3 and TRBJ2-7; 11 positions match TRBD2. The trim removed 2 bases at V and 4 bases at J, leaving 7 bases unmatched. Germline V gene data show CDR1 as SGHTA and CDR2 as FQGTGA. The CDR3 is 16 residues long. CDR3 protein: CASSLGEGTSGYEQYF. The CDR3 DNA reads as TGTGCCAGCAGCTTAGGAGAGGGGACTAGCGGATACGAGCAGTACTTC.

This clone was counted a few times. The V and J genes are TRBV2 and TRBJ1-3; D gene uncertain. This CDR3 region has 13 residues. Trimming cost V 4 bases and J 0 bases, with 4 bases left between them. Germline CDR1 SNHLY, CDR2 FYNNEI. The DNA of the CDR3 is TGTGCCAGCAGTGGACTCTCTGGAAACACCATATATTTT. Protein sequence: CASSGLSGNTIYF.

The chain is built from TRBV29-1 and TRBJ1-3; TRBD1 might be the D (6 bases). In germline, CDR1 is SQVTM, CDR2 ANQGSEA. The CDR3 has 12 residues. V was shortened by 7 bases and J by 4 bases, with 11 bases between the two germline ends. Here the CDR3 DNA reads TGCAGCGCTGGACAGCCCGGAAACACCATATATTTT. Amino acid sequence: CSAGQPGNTIYF.

The CDR3 is CASSTRLAGGPAEQFF. As DNA, the CDR3 is TGCGCCAGCAGCACTCGACTAGCGGGAGGGCCGGCTGAGCAGTTCTTC. J is TRBJ2-1 and V is TRBV5-1, with 14 bases that match TRBD2. The CDR3 covers 16 residues. CDR1 SGHRS and CDR2 YFSETQ come from the germline V gene. V lost 4 bases to trimming and J lost 9 bases; unmatched junction nucleotides: 9.

J is TRBJ2-7 and V is TRBV11-2; a possible D gene is TRBD2 (6 bases). There are 13 residues in the CDR3. V lost 6 bases and J 0 bases, leaving 9 bases between the germline ends. The germline CDR1 and CDR2 sequences are SGHAT and FQNNGV. In nucleotides, the CDR3 is TGTGCCAGCAGTGCGGGGAGCTCCTACGAGCAGTACTTC. This translates into CASSAGSSYEQYF.

The chain has TRBV2 and TRBJ2-7; D may be TRBD2 (6 bases). CDR3 length: 13 residues. V was clipped by 10 bases and J by 1 base, with 14 bases between them. Germline CDR1 is SNHLY and CDR2 is FYNNEI. In nucleotides, the CDR3 is TGTGCCACGAACTCGGGGGAGTCCTACGAGCAGTACTTC. This gives the protein CATNSGESYEQYF.

The chain is built from TRBV9 and TRBJ1-2, with D unresolved. Between the trimmed V and J ends, which lost 0 bases and 3 bases, there was a span of 3 bases. CDR1 and CDR2 from the germline V gene are SGDLS and YYNGEE. The CDR3 is 12 amino acids. DNA for the CDR3: TGTGCCAGCAGCGTAGCGGACTATGGCTACACCTTC. This sequence encodes CASSVADYGYTF.

The V gene is TRBV5-1, the J gene TRBJ2-3; D may be TRBD2 (6 bases). The CDR3 totals 16 residues. The V end was cut by 4 bases, the J end by 6 bases, with 21 bases between. CDR1 and CDR2 (germline): SGHRS, YFSETQ. CDR3 residues: CASSPQAWREGDTQYF. CDR3 nucleotide sequence: TGCGCCAGCAGCCCCCAGGCTTGGAGGGAAGGGGATACGCAGTATTTT.

This clone has a single count. The V call is TRBV6-1, the J call TRBJ2-3; D is perhaps TRBD2 (8 bases). Trimming stripped 3 bases from V and 4 bases from J, with 20 bases between. The CDR3 runs 17 residues. Per the germline V gene, CDR1 is MNHNS and CDR2 is SASEGT. This chain's CDR3 is CASSDPGGGDWADTQYF. For the CDR3, the DNA is TGTGCCAGCAGTGATCCGGGAGGGGGCGATTGGGCAGATACGCAGTATTTT.

The chain carries TRBV19 and TRBJ1-1; weak D call: TRBD1 (5 bases). Germline V gene lookup returns CDR1 LNHDA and CDR2 SQIVND (reference sequence). CDR3 length equals 15 residues. Trimming cost V 6 bases and J 3 bases, with 17 bases left between them. DNA for the CDR3: TGTGCCAGTAGCCCCCGGACAAGTTTGGACACTGAAGCTTTCTTT. As protein: CASSPRTSLDTEAFF.

The genes are TRBV29-1 and TRBJ2-5; TRBD1 is a possible D gene (5 bases). V was pared by 3 bases and J by 5 bases, with 16 bases between. The CDR3 has 14 residues. CDR1 is SQVTM and CDR2 is ANQGSEA in the germline V gene. CDR3 sequence: CSVEPQGSWETQYF. DNA for the CDR3: TGCAGCGTTGAGCCTCAGGGATCGTGGGAGACCCAGTACTTC.

The chain has TRBV5-5 and TRBJ1-4; D not resolved. Trimming shortened V by 0 bases and J by 5 bases, and 17 bases separated the two germline ends. The CDR3 covers 17 residues. The germline V gene has CDR1 SGHKS and CDR2 YYEKEE (reference sequence). CDR3 amino acids: CASSLVLLQEPNEKLFF. The CDR3, as DNA: TGTGCCAGCAGCTTGGTTCTATTGCAAGAACCCAATGAAAAACTGTTTTTT.

The count of this clone is one. The chain is built from TRBV6-4 and TRBJ2-2; possible D gene TRBD1, 6 bases. V lost 4 bases and J lost 4, with 10 bases in between. The V gene's germline CDR1 is MRHNA and CDR2 SNTAGT. This CDR3 has 14 amino acids. CDR3 in DNA: TGTGCCAGCAGTGGACAGGCGGGCACCGGGGAGCTGTTTTTT. Translation: CASSGQAGTGELFF.